The source of this TCR beta chain is a study of T cells after posttransplantation cyclophosphamide (dated by TCRdb to the mid-2010s). Regarding the complete study: T cell repertoire reconstitution was tracked by TRB sequencing after myeloablative bone marrow transplantation in which posttransplantation cyclophosphamide was used as GVHD prophylaxis. Public TRB sequences were queried against a database of over 3,000 sequences associated with responses to pathogens, tumor antigens, self-antigens and alloantigens. Antigen receptor sequencing covered samples from 35 PTCy-treated patients and 16 of their related bone marrow donors. Blood from all 35 or so PTCy patients with 1-year posttransplant specimens was subjected to TRB sequencing. Up to 3 additional blood samples from 2 to 5.2 years after transplant were also TRB-sequenced in 3 patients, as was pretransplant blood from 4 patients. Because TRA and TRB clonality were tightly correlated in several samples, subsequent TCR analyses were focused on TRB only. Findings and caveats that apply to the study as a whole: At 1-2 months, donor-recipient similarity was low but rose over the first year, and the later blood repertoires were often dominated by donor CD8+ memory clones. The TRB repertoires of T cells infiltrating skin or GI tract showed only limited overlap with the TRB repertoires of T cells in blood. Across about 40 patients, TRB clonality was highly associated with recipient CMV seropositivity and CMV reactivation, and diversity in PTCy patients was similar to diversity in CNI/methotrexate controls.

The CDR3 covers 16 residues, taking in both the cysteine and the phenylalanine. The retained sequence is limited to the CDR3, 48 bases, with the frame set at the first base. Looking up the germline V gene (reference sequence) yields CDR1 MNHEY and CDR2 SMNVEV. Relative to germline, V is 3 bases shorter and J is 9 bases shorter, with 18 bases between their ends. TRB sequencing was run on genomic DNA with either the immunoSEQ assay at survey resolution or the hsTCRB kit. Regarding the original processing steps: Initial read processing used immunoSEQ software, and repertoire analyses used the LymphoSeq R package. Clonality was computed as 1 minus normalized Shannon entropy; Gini coefficient was also calculated for each TRB dataset. Phenotypes of unsorted samples were inferred by mapping TRB sequences from sorted subsets of the recipient or donor onto unsorted samples of the same recipient. As stored in TCRdb, this immuneACCESS dataset retains in-frame rearrangements with V and J assigned. A fraction of the clones does not appear; measured against another copy, unresolved V genes explain less than half of the discrepancy, and the remainder lacks a known reason. Clonal size and the V and J genes are those of that table, whereas D and trimming came from the DNA. Across this sample, some 40,000 clones were tabulated and none appeared just once. About 2% of the sample rests with the top ten.

Peripheral blood samples were provided by related bone marrow donors on the day of marrow donation. Peripheral blood and bone marrow mononuclear cells were isolated by Ficoll-Hypaque density centrifugation and were cryopreserved. The sample holds a few counts of this clone. Which antigen it targets is not known. No base qualities exist here, and no much larger clone lies one base off it. This receptor chain uses TRBV27 and TRBJ1-6, with TRBD1 as a weak D call on 5 bases. Sequenced material: PBMCs. This TCR was recovered from a man aged 35 to 55 in good health, CMV-negative, and a related stem cell transplant donor. The CDR3 reads as follows: CASSFSIRERASPLHF. The DNA reads TGTGCCAGCAGTTTCTCTATCAGGGAAAGGGCTTCACCCCTCCACTTT.